The TCR beta chain under discussion was sequenced for a study of diagnostic markers for celiac disease. With the reads reprocessed, TCRdb shows one record per CDR3 protein and no DNA. The sample table sets out some 3,300 distinct CDR3 sequences. This CDR3 is 16 amino acids long. Per the germline V gene, CDR1 is SGHRS and CDR2 is YFSETQ. This clonotype counts as medium-sized by frequency. Sequences were obtained from either unsorted cells or a sorted T cell fraction (not recorded which). The sequence came from a human donor. This table probably holds off-target reads from a library built for another chain. V and J are TRBV5-1 and TRBJ1-1. CDR3 protein: CASSLDARRENTEAFF.